The text below deals with one T cell receptor (beta chain). This record comes from a study of monozygotic twins with inflammatory bowel disease. TCRdb re-called the 5' RACE reads; one entry per CDR3 protein, DNA not given. In total, the table holds a few hundred thousand distinct CDR3 sequences. Looked up from germline, CDR1 is SGHVS and CDR2 is FQNEAQ. This CDR3 region has 15 residues. The source of this sequence is a human donor with ulcerative colitis or Crohn's disease, or a healthy co-twin of an affected twin (not recorded which). Specimen: blood. The chain carries TRBV7-8 and TRBJ2-1. The chain's CDR3 is CASSLEAGSNNEQFF.